This T cell receptor beta chain was recovered during a study of cytomegalovirus exposure and HLA in healthy donors. Study context: Assignment to the Caucasian-associated ancestry cluster applied to around four fifths of the approximately 420 genotyped donors.

For this clone: The antigen remains undetermined.

CDR1 and CDR2 (germline): SGHAT, FQDESV (reference sequence). The V and J ends lost 4 bases and 3 bases respectively, with 6 bases between them. The length of the CDR3 is 13 residues. The PCR contained 60 Vbeta and 13 Jbeta primers. Some clones are missing from TCRdb's copy, which holds only in-frame ones; the method was immunoSEQ multiplex PCR. Of 90,000 to 120,000 clones listed, roughly three fifths are singletons. The study's findings and limits: The records held CMV serostatus as the only immune exposure information. Cytomegalovirus-associated TCR beta chains were listed, numbering around 150. An analysis was carried out later, and it reportedly showed fewer N-insertions in an Asian-associated ancestry cluster than the 666-donor mean.

V usage is TRBV11-1 and J usage is TRBJ2-2; D unresolved. Input material: PBMCs. This receptor was obtained from a man aged 25-45 years in good health and CMV-seropositive. CDR3 protein: CASSSSDTGELFF. CDR3 in DNA: TGTGCCAGCAGCTCCTCCGACACCGGGGAGCTGTTTTTT. Full variable domain (remainder filled in from reference TRBV11-1 and TRBJ2-2): EAEVAQSPRYKITEKSQAVAFWCDPISGHATLYWYRQILGQGPELLVQFQDESVVDDSQLPKDRFSAERLKGVDSTLKIQPAELGDSAMYLCASSSSDTGELFFGEGSRLTVL.